The next 2 T cell receptor beta chains were all read from a single sample in a study of metastatic and nonmetastatic thyroid tumors. Every patient was untreated before thyroid surgery. TCRdb re-called the PCR reads with MiXCR. The table records some 32,000 clones, 15% to 20% of them present only once. The sample consisted of blood. Source of these receptors: a female donor with papillary thyroid cancer or a benign thyroid nodule (not recorded which). Some clones in this sample may be carry-over from other donors' samples.

This chain's CDR3 is CSAVQSYNSPLHF. CDR3 DNA: TGCAGTGCCGTACAGTCATATAATTCACCCCTCCACTTT. The rearrangement joins TRBV20-1 to TRBJ1-6, with D hard to call. V lost 6 bases, J lost 4 bases, and 10 bases lay in between. Germline loops: CDR1 DFQATT, CDR2 SNEGSKA (reference sequence). The CDR3 sequence is 13 residues long.

This clone was seen repeatedly, ten times or more. The chain joins TRBV28 to TRBJ1-2; 7 bases match TRBD1. Germline V gives CDR1 MDHEN, CDR2 SYDVKM. Germline trimming cut 8 bases from V and 2 bases from J; bases unmatched to any gene: 8. This CDR3 region has 14 residues. The CDR3 bases are TGTGCCAGCCTCACCCCGGGACAGAACTATGGCTACACCTTC. Its protein is CASLTPGQNYGYTF.